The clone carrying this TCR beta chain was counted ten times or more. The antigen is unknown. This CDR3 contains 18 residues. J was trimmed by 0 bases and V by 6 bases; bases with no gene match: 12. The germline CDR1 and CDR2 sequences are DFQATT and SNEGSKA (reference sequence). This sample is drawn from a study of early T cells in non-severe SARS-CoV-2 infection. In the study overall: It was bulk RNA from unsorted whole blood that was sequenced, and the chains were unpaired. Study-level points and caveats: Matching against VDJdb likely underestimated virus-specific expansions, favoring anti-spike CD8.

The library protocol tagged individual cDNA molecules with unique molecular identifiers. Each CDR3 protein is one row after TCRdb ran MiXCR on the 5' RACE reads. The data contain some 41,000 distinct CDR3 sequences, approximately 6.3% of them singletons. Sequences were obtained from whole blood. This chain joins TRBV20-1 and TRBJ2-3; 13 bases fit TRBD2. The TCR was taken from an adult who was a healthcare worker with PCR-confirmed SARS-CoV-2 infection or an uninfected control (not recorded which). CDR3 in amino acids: CSASGLAGEIGSTDTQYF. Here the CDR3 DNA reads TGCAGTGCCTCCGGACTAGCGGGAGAAATCGGAAGCACAGATACGCAGTATTTT.